This entry lists 23 T cell receptor beta chains sequenced from one sample in a study of identical twins' blood T cells. TCRdb analysed the 5' RACE reads with MiXCR anew, one entry per CDR3 protein. The repertoire holds fewer than 450,000 distinct CDR3 sequences, over 25% seen once, with around 5.6% in the top ten. The specimen sequenced was PBMCs. The receptors were sampled from a woman between 18 and 50 years old in good health.

Notes on this clonotype: It may be a read error: a sequence one base away is much more abundant. The conserved closing phenylalanine or tryptophan is absent in this CDR3, likely reflecting a read error. The chain has TRBV19 and TRBJ1-1, with D perhaps matching TRBD1 (5 bases). The germline V gene has CDR1 LNHDA and CDR2 SQIVND (reference sequence). The CDR3 is 15 amino acids. Between the trimmed V and J ends, which lost 2 bases and 6 bases, there was a span of 16 bases. CDR3 sequence: CASSISGSPGAEAFC. The CDR3 nucleotides read TGTGCCAGTAGTATAAGTGGATCCCCGGGGGCTGAAGCTTTCTGT.

The V gene is TRBV10-3, the J gene TRBJ1-1; D unresolved. Germline CDR1 is ENHRY and CDR2 is SYGVKD. This CDR3 region has 11 residues. V shed 10 bases and J shed 6 bases, with 12 bases lying between them. The CDR3 nucleotides read TGTGCCACGGTGGTCGGGGCTGAAGCTTTCTTT. It is translated as CATVVGAEAFF.

Points on this clonotype: Mismatch with germline at one junction end may stem from a read error. This sequence joins TRBV29-1 and TRBJ1-1, with D possibly matching TRBD1 (5 bases). The CDR3 is 11 residues long. Germline CDR1 SQVTM, CDR2 ANQGSEA. CDR3 nucleotide sequence: TGCAGCGGGGGACTGAGCACTGAAGCTTCCTTT. Translation gives CSGGLSTEASF.

The chain employs TRBV29-1 and TRBJ2-5, with 8 bases aligning to TRBD2. With V trimmed by 5 bases and J by 0 bases, 11 bases remained unmatched. The CDR3 contains 16 residues. Germline values: CDR1 SQVTM, CDR2 ANQGSEA. The CDR3 loop reads CSVLGIAGPYQETQYF. Written as DNA, the CDR3 is TGCAGCGTTTTAGGCATAGCGGGACCTTACCAAGAGACCCAGTACTTC.

This clonotype occurred many times. The chain employs TRBV29-1 and TRBJ2-7, with D uncertain. Germline lookup yields CDR1 SQVTM and CDR2 ANQGSEA. V shed 0 bases and J shed 2 bases, with 11 bases lying between them. The CDR3 spans 14 residues. This CDR3 is CSVEEGSGTYEQYF. The CDR3 bases are TGCAGCGTTGAAGAGGGGTCGGGCACCTACGAGCAGTACTTC.

The chain joins TRBV19 to TRBJ1-2; unclear D gene. V dropped 3 bases and J dropped 1 base, with 12 bases sitting between them. The CDR3 runs 15 residues. CDR1 and CDR2 (germline): LNHDA, SQIVND (reference sequence). The CDR3: CASSMEAGFNYGYTF. CDR3 bases: TGTGCCAGTAGTATGGAGGCAGGCTTTAACTATGGCTACACCTTC.

This clonotype was detected a few times. This chain links TRBV6-5 with TRBJ1-3, with D unresolved. Deletions cut 7 bases from V and 0 bases from J, with 22 bases between. This CDR3 is built from 18 residues. The V gene's germline CDR1 is MNHEY and CDR2 SVGAGI. Here the CDR3 DNA reads TGTGCCAGCACCCCCACTCGGAACGGAAGTATCTCTGGAAACACCATATATTTT. Protein product: CASTPTRNGSISGNTIYF.

V gene TRBV9 combines with J gene TRBJ1-1; weak D call: TRBD1 (5 bases). The CDR3 has 15 amino acids. CDR1 and CDR2 (germline): SGDLS, YYNGEE. Trimming pared 2 bases from V and 3 bases from J, leaving 14 bases between. The CDR3 region is CASSVWGVADTEAFF. The CDR3, as DNA: TGTGCCAGCAGCGTGTGGGGGGTCGCGGACACTGAAGCTTTCTTT.

At least ten counts were recorded for this clonotype. The chain uses TRBV20-1 and TRBJ1-5; D perhaps matches TRBD1 (5 bases). The germline V gene has CDR1 DFQATT and CDR2 SNEGSKA (reference sequence). This CDR3 has 12 amino acids. V gave up 3 bases and J gave up 9 bases, with 12 bases separating them. The CDR3 loop reads CSARGNGGPQHF. The CDR3 nucleotides read TGCAGTGCTAGGGGTAACGGGGGGCCCCAGCATTTT.

The chain couples TRBV20-1 to TRBJ2-1, with 7 positions matching TRBD1. Germline assignment: CDR1 DFQATT and CDR2 SNEGSKA (reference sequence). Trimming cost V 0 bases and J 4 bases; bases outside gene matches: 6. The CDR3 length is 15 residues. CDR3 sequence (DNA): TGCAGTGCTAGAGATCCGGGACAGAGTTACAATGAGCAGTTCTTC. Translating it yields CSARDPGQSYNEQFF.

This rearrangement joins TRBV29-1 to TRBJ1-4; the D gene is possibly TRBD1 (6 bases). Germline V lookup: CDR1 SQVTM, CDR2 ANQGSEA. The CDR3 totals 15 residues. V gave up 7 bases and J gave up 8 bases, with 23 bases separating them. The chain's CDR3 is CSAQRTGNLPEKLFF. As DNA, the CDR3 is TGCAGCGCCCAACGCACAGGGAATCTTCCAGAAAAACTGTTTTTT.

This clonotype showed up just a few times. The V gene is TRBV12-5, the J gene TRBJ1-6; D uncertain. V shed 3 bases and J shed 8 bases, with 8 bases lying between them. Germline loops: CDR1 LGHNT, CDR2 FRNRAP. This CDR3 contains 13 residues. CDR3 in amino acids: CASGFSPDSPLHF. Here the CDR3 DNA reads TGTGCTAGTGGTTTTTCTCCCGATTCACCCCTCCACTTT. The whole variable domain, filled in from reference TRBV12-5 and TRBJ1-6, reads DARVTQTPRHKVTEMGQEVTMRCQPILGHNTVFWYRQTMMQGLELLAYFRNRAPLDDSGMPKDRFSAEMPDATLATLKIQPSEPRDSAVYFCASGFSPDSPLHFGNGTRLTVT.

This chain uses TRBV7-2 with TRBJ1-3; no reliable D call. CDR3 length: 14 amino acids. Germline CDR1 SGHTA, CDR2 FQGNSA. Trimming left V 5 bases short and J 0 bases short, with 8 bases between. The CDR3 DNA reads as TGTGCCAGCAGCACGGACGGCTCTGGAAACACCATATATTTT. Translating gives CASSTDGSGNTIYF.

This clonotype was found once. The chain combines TRBV7-9 with TRBJ2-2; TRBD1 is a possible D gene (5 bases). V was cut by 6 bases and J by 4 bases, with 15 bases left in between. The CDR3 spans 15 residues. CDR1 is SEHNR, CDR2 FQNEAQ, per germline (reference sequence). The CDR3 DNA reads as TGTGCCAGCAGACGACAGCATCAAGGCACCGGGGAGCTGTTTTTT. It yields the protein CASRRQHQGTGELFF.

This clonotype was counted only a few times. This chain joins TRBV3-1 and TRBJ1-3; a weak D match, TRBD1 (5 bases). CDR1 is LGHDT, CDR2 YNNKEL, per germline (reference sequence). This CDR3 region has 14 residues. The V end was cut by 5 bases, the J end by 6 bases, with 14 bases between. CDR3 sequence: CASSSRDLVNTIYF. As DNA, the CDR3 is TGTGCCAGCAGCTCCCGGGACCTTGTAAACACCATATATTTT.

This clonotype was detected many times. V is TRBV12-3 or TRBV12-4 and J is TRBJ1-6; perhaps TRBD1 as D (6 bases). The CDR3 is 11 residues long. The V gene lost 5 bases and the J gene lost 14 bases, with 10 bases spanning the gap. The CDR3 coding sequence is TGTGCCAGCAGTAACCGGGACACCCTCCACTTT. Its translation is CASSNRDTLHF.

In DNA, the CDR3 is TGCGCCAGCAGCCTGATGGGACACCTTCCCCCGAACACCGGGGAGCTGTTTTTT. It yields the protein CASSLMGHLPPNTGELFF. The chain joins TRBV5-1 to TRBJ2-2; the D gene is possibly TRBD1 (6 bases). CDR3 length: 18 residues. CDR1 and CDR2 from the germline V gene are SGHRS and YFSETQ. V lost 4 bases and J 0 bases, leaving 19 bases between the germline ends. The full variable domain, with the rest looked up from reference TRBV5-1 and TRBJ2-2, is KAGVTQTPRYLIKTRGQQVTLSCSPISGHRSVSWYQQTPGQGLQFLFEYFSETQRNKGNFPGRFSGRQFSNSRSEMNVSTLELGDSALYLCASSLMGHLPPNTGELFFGEGSRLTVL.

Ten or more counts support this clonotype. CDR3 amino acids: CSARGTGHNNEQFF. CDR3 in DNA: TGCAGCGCTCGGGGTACAGGGCACAACAATGAGCAGTTCTTC. The chain links TRBV29-1 to TRBJ2-1, with TRBD1 as a possible D gene (6 bases). Trimming took off 7 bases at V and 5 bases at J, with 18 bases between the two ends. The CDR3 runs 14 residues. Looked up from germline, CDR1 is SQVTM and CDR2 is ANQGSEA.

This chain connects TRBV7-2 to TRBJ1-3, with D perhaps TRBD1 (5 bases). CDR1 is SGHTA and CDR2 is FQGNSA in the germline V gene. This CDR3 is built from 16 residues. V lost 3 bases, J lost 4 bases, and 16 bases lay in between. The CDR3 sequence: CASSFKDKAWGNTIYF. The CDR3 DNA sequence: TGTGCCAGCAGCTTTAAGGACAAAGCCTGGGGAAACACCATATATTTT.

Written as DNA, the CDR3 is TGCAGTGCCGCGGGACAGGGGCATCAGTACTTC. Amino acids: CSAAGQGHQYF. The V call is TRBV20-1, the J call TRBJ2-7; TRBD1 matches 10 bases. J lost 10 bases, V lost 6 bases, and 6 bases had no gene match. Per the germline V gene, CDR1 is DFQATT and CDR2 is SNEGSKA (reference sequence). This CDR3 is built from 11 residues.

In its sample, this clonotype was seen a few times. V gene TRBV9 combines with J gene TRBJ2-1, with TRBD2 matching 9 bases. V lost 0 bases to trimming and J lost 4 bases; unmatched junction nucleotides: 17. Germline CDR1 reads SGDLS; CDR2 reads YYNGEE. This CDR3 has 20 residues. In DNA form, the CDR3 reads TGTGCCAGCAGCGTAGGATTCACAGGTCGAGCGGGAGGAGGTTACAATGAGCAGTTCTTC. Encoded protein: CASSVGFTGRAGGGYNEQFF. The whole variable domain, remainder taken from reference TRBV9 and TRBJ2-1, is DSGVTQTPKHLITATGQRVTLRCSPRSGDLSVYWYQQSLDQGLQFLIQYYNGEERAKGNILERFSAQQFPDLHSELNLSSLELGDSALYFCASSVGFTGRAGGGYNEQFFGPGTRLTVL.

The CDR3 loop reads CASSFPLTGELFF. The CDR3 DNA is TGTGCCAGCAGCTTTCCGCTCACCGGGGAGCTGTTTTTT. The genes are TRBV5-6 and TRBJ2-2; no firm D call. Germline values: CDR1 SGHDT, CDR2 YYEEEE. Trimming stripped 2 bases from V and 4 bases from J, with 6 bases between. This CDR3 region has 13 residues. The complete variable domain, with remaining parts taken from reference TRBV5-6 and TRBJ2-2, reads DAGVTQSPTHLIKTRGQQVTLRCSPKSGHDTVSWYQQALGQGPQFIFQYYEEEERQRGNFPDRFSGHQFPNYSSELNVNALLLGDSALYLCASSFPLTGELFFGEGSRLTVL.

The table lists this clonotype with many counts. The chain couples TRBV6-2 or TRBV6-3 to TRBJ1-2; maybe TRBD1 (5 bases). The CDR3 is 14 residues long. V lost 6 bases and J lost 4, with 15 bases in between. CDR1 MNHEY and CDR2 SVGEGT come from the germline V gene. The DNA for the CDR3 is TGTGCCAGCAGATTTGCGGGACGGATCTATGGCTACACCTTC. Residues: CASRFAGRIYGYTF.